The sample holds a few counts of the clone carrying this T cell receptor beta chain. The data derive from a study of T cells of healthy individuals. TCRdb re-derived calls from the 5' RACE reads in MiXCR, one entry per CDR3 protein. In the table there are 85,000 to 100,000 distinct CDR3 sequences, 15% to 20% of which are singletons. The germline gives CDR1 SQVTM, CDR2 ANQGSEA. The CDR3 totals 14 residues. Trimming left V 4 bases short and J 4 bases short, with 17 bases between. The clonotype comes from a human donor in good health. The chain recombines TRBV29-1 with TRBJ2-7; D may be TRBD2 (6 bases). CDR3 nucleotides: TGCAGCGTTGTTGGGGCGGAGGGTAGTTACGAGCAGTACTTC. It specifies CSVVGAEGSYEQYF.